The 15 T cell receptor beta chains reported below all come from one sample, sequenced in a study of CD8+CD57+ T cells in acquired aplastic anemia. Genomic DNA templated the TCR beta VDJ and CDR3 profiling. TCRdb passed the reads through MiXCR, listing each CDR3 protein once. Found here are 450,000 to 550,000 distinct CDR3 sequences, approximately 33% of them singletons; the top ten hold less than 0.85%. It was patients with CD8+CD57+ cell expansion by flow cytometry who were chosen for sequencing. Material: sorted CD4+, CD8+, or CD8+CD57+ T cells (not recorded which) from PBMCs. These receptors were obtained from a human donor with aplastic anemia.

This clonotype was counted many times. The chain is built from TRBV20-1 and TRBJ2-7; maybe TRBD1 (6 bases). CDR1 is DFQATT and CDR2 is SNEGSKA in the germline V gene (reference sequence). The CDR3 is 14 residues long. Trimming took 2 bases from V and 2 from J, leaving 13 bases between them. This CDR3 is CSARHPGAAYEQYF. CDR3 DNA sequence: TGCAGTGCTAGACACCCAGGGGCAGCCTACGAGCAGTACTTC.

Only a few counts were recorded for this clonotype. V and J are TRBV2 and TRBJ2-1; D uncertain. CDR1 and CDR2 from the germline V gene are SNHLY and FYNNEI. The CDR3 is 13 residues long. Trimming left V 6 bases short and J 9 bases short, with 15 bases between. The CDR3, as DNA: TGTGCCAGCAGCTCCACGCCCTCGGGTGAGCAGTTCTTC. The encoded protein is CASSSTPSGEQFF. Supplemented by reference TRBV2 and TRBJ2-1, the full variable domain reads EPEVTQTPSHQVTQMGQEVILRCVPISNHLYFYWYRQILGQKVEFLVSFYNNEISEKSEIFDDQFSVERPDGSNFTLKIRSTKLEDSAMYFCASSSTPSGEQFFGPGTRLTVL.

This clonotype was recorded many times. This chain uses TRBV2 with TRBJ1-5; TRBD1 matches 9 bases. CDR1 SNHLY and CDR2 FYNNEI come from the germline V gene. The length of the CDR3 is 13 residues. Unmatched junction bases numbered 1, after V lost 4 bases and J lost 6 bases. The CDR3 loop is CASSGTGVQPQHF. The CDR3 DNA reads as TGTGCCAGCAGTGGGACAGGGGTTCAGCCCCAGCATTTT.

The chain has TRBV15 and TRBJ2-5, with 7 bases fitting TRBD2. This CDR3 spans 13 amino acids. Germline CDR1 is LNHNV and CDR2 is YYDKDF (reference sequence). V shed 5 bases, J shed 5 bases, and the junction held 5 bases outside the gene matches. The CDR3 loop reads CATSVYGGETQYF. CDR3 in DNA: TGTGCCACCAGCGTCTACGGGGGGGAGACCCAGTACTTC.

Here the CDR3 reads CASSQTGGVDSPLHF. In nucleotides, the CDR3 is TGTGCCAGCAGCCAAACAGGGGGAGTGGATTCACCCCTCCACTTT. The chain recombines TRBV14 with TRBJ1-6, with TRBD1 matching over 8 bases. Germline CDR1 is SGHDN and CDR2 is FVKESK. The CDR3 contains 15 residues. With 2 bases clipped from V and 8 bases from J, the junction kept 5 bases outside the gene matches.

The CDR3 is CASKPRGRLEDSPLHF. For the CDR3, the DNA is TGTGCCAGCAAACCTAGGGGGCGTTTAGAGGATTCACCCCTCCACTTT. The genes are TRBV27 and TRBJ1-6, with 7 bases aligning to TRBD1. CDR3 length: 16 amino acids. Germline V CDR1 and CDR2: MNHEY, SMNVEV (reference sequence). J lost 8 bases, V lost 7 bases, and 14 bases had no gene match.

This clonotype was observed at least ten times. V usage is TRBV2 and J usage is TRBJ1-2; D is unresolved. Germline V gene data show CDR1 as SNHLY and CDR2 as FYNNEI. Between the trimmed V and J ends, which lost 4 bases and 2 bases, there was a span of 11 bases. The CDR3 runs to 14 residues. The CDR3 loop is CASSAKFLNYGYTF. CDR3 nucleotide sequence: TGTGCCAGCAGTGCCAAGTTTCTAAACTATGGCTACACCTTC.

This clonotype was recorded at least ten times. The chain employs TRBV14 and TRBJ1-2, with a weak D call TRBD1 (5 bases). The V gene's germline CDR1 is SGHDN and CDR2 FVKESK. Between the trimmed V and J ends, which lost 1 base and 3 bases, there was a span of 12 bases. CDR3 length: 15 residues. CDR3 sequence reads: CASSQGDGRYYGYTF. The CDR3 DNA reads as TGTGCCAGCAGCCAAGGGGACGGAAGATACTATGGCTACACCTTC.

This clonotype was counted many times. The chain uses TRBV7-2 and TRBJ2-7, with 7 nucleotides matching TRBD1. Trimming at V came to 4 bases and at J to 6 bases, leaving 3 bases not matched to a gene. Germline V lookup: CDR1 SGHTA, CDR2 FQGNSA. CDR3 size: 12 residues. The CDR3 coding sequence is TGTGCCAGCAGCTCCCAGGGGGTCGAGCAGTACTTC. It is translated as CASSSQGVEQYF.

Concerning this clonotype: A much larger clone sits a single nucleotide away, making a read error possible. The V and J genes are TRBV2 and TRBJ1-1, with unresolved D. The V end was cut by 6 bases, the J end by 1 base, with 3 bases between. Germline loops: CDR1 SNHLY, CDR2 FYNNEI. The CDR3 contains 11 residues. DNA of the CDR3: TGTGCCAGCAGGGGGAACACTGAAGCTTTCTTT. Its protein is CASRGNTEAFF.

V gene TRBV5-1 combines with J gene TRBJ2-3; no definite D call. There are 15 residues in the CDR3. Trimming took off 0 bases at V and 2 bases at J, with 10 bases between the two ends. Germline V gene data show CDR1 as SGHRS and CDR2 as YFSETQ. CDR3 in DNA: TGCGCCAGCAGCTTGGCATTCCGAGTCACAGATACGCAGTATTTT. Its translation: CASSLAFRVTDTQYF.

The rearrangement links TRBV6-6 to TRBJ1-1, with 9 positions matching TRBD1. Germline CDR1 MNHNY, CDR2 SVGAGI (reference sequence). The CDR3 spans 15 residues. Losses at the gene ends were 6 bases for V and 0 bases for J; bases not matched to a gene: 5. This chain's CDR3 is CASSEDRGMNTEAFF. DNA of the CDR3: TGTGCCAGCAGCGAGGACAGGGGTATGAACACTGAAGCTTTCTTT.

The rearrangement joins TRBV19 to TRBJ1-2; TRBD1 matches 7 bases. Per germline, CDR1 LNHDA and CDR2 SQIVND (reference sequence). The CDR3 length is 15 residues. V shed 11 bases and J 5 bases; nucleotides not matched to a gene: 17. The CDR3 DNA is TGTGCCTGGAGTGTTGGAACCAGGGGGGAATATGGCTACACCTTC. It is translated as CAWSVGTRGEYGYTF. The full variable domain, rest sourced from reference TRBV19 and TRBJ1-2, is DGGITQSPKYLFRKEGQNVTLSCEQNLNHDAMYWYRQDPGQGLRLIYYSQIVNDFQKGDIAEGYSVSREKKESFPLTVTSAQKNPTAFYLCAWSVGTRGEYGYTFGSGTRLTVV.

The chain combines TRBV10-2 with TRBJ1-2, with 8 bases lining up with TRBD1. Germline V gives CDR1 WSHSY, CDR2 SAAADI. V was clipped by 6 bases and J by 3 bases; unmatched bases: 9. This CDR3 is 15 amino acids long. The CDR3 nucleotides read TGCGCCAGCAGGACAGGGGTCAAGGGAGACTATGGCTACACCTTC. This encodes CASRTGVKGDYGYTF.

At least ten counts were recorded for this clonotype. V gene TRBV7-3 combines with J gene TRBJ1-1; tentative D call: TRBD1 (5 bases). Germline assignment: CDR1 SGHTA and CDR2 FQGTGA. V was shortened by 2 bases and J by 1 base, with 8 bases between the two germline ends. The CDR3 sequence is 14 residues long. This chain's CDR3 is CASSLGAANTEAFF. The CDR3 coding sequence is TGTGCCAGCAGCTTAGGGGCAGCGAACACTGAAGCTTTCTTT.